This T cell receptor (beta chain) was captured in a study of cytomegalovirus exposure and HLA in healthy donors (dated by TCRdb to 2015 to 2018). Study-wide context: An earlier analysis of more than 550 of the donors reported 250 to 300 Gb of sequence data and around 120 million unique TCR beta sequences obtained from about 200 million T cells. An early release covering about 600 HLA-typed donors comprised about 320 gigabases of sequencing data and around 85 million unique TCR sequences. The genetic ancestry cluster associated with self-reported Caucasian donors included about four fifths of the 300 to 450 genotyped donors. The study was designed to test whether signatures of past pathogen exposure could be identified by cataloging public T cell receptors. Using immunosequencing, the study profiled T cell repertoires from fewer than 850 subjects and related those repertoires to cytomegalovirus serostatus. Along with the roughly 610-subject first cohort, a separate validation cohort of over a hundred different subjects was used. To predict cytomegalovirus infection status, the study brought together high-throughput TCR immunosequencing, statistical association of individual TCRs with disease status, and machine learning. In a later analysis, previously published TCR beta repertoires from 666 donors were re-analyzed and high-resolution HLA genotyping was added so that TCR occurrence patterns could be studied. Rather than using new phenotypic data, the later analysis identified candidate immune exposures from TCR beta sequences and from how often those sequences occurred across donors. An earlier analysis of more than 450 of the donors used high-throughput TCR beta sequencing to judge whether each TCR beta V gene segment behaved as functional or pseudogenic. Donor age, sex, ethnicity and CMV serostatus were compiled alongside the repertoire data. In a later genetic analysis, genome-wide SNP genotypes for about 60% of the 666 donors were used, and that subset was treated as a discovery cohort. All discovery cohort repertoires had been generated using a single sequencing platform. HLA typing covered class I and class II loci at four-digit resolution. Typing coverage varied by locus: about 629-640 donors for A, B, C, DRB1 and DQB1; approximately 560 for DQA1; more than 600 for DPA1; fewer than 480 for DPB1. Because of strong linkage in the cohort, five DR-DQ haplotypes were treated as single units for association and clustering. On average, roughly 250,000 unique TCR beta nucleotide sequences were sequenced per donor among several hundred genotyped donors of the cohort, with 15% to 20% of those sequences being non-productive.

The cohort comprised some 680 healthy bone marrow donors. At the time of sampling, every cohort member was nominally healthy, though immune exposures that went unrecorded were likely present. The donor was CMV seronegative and belonged to the group of approximately 320 seronegative cohort members. A peripheral blood sample was provided by each donor, and peripheral blood mononuclear cells were used for TCR beta sequencing. Genomic DNA was extracted from the blood cell samples with the Qiagen DNeasy Blood Extraction Kit. General study outcomes and caveats: Specific HLA alleles were associated with 18,000 or so TCR beta sequences at a false discovery rate of 0.05 in a later analysis. Linkage disequilibrium might explain the correlated functional status among segregating V segments, but an unknown experimental factor could not be excluded. In a later genetic analysis, fewer N-insertions in productive TCRs were reported among donors in an Asian-associated ancestry cluster than the roughly 640-donor mean. Immune exposure information for the cohort was limited to CMV serostatus. In an earlier analysis of 587 of the donors, most TCR beta V segments appeared in productive rearrangements about 90% or about 30% of the time, broadly matching IMGT annotations. A further reported finding was that TCR beta sequences accurately predicted the HLA-A and HLA-B alleles for most subjects in the first cohort. Because HLA typing was unavailable for some donors at each locus, only the typed subset was used in association tests. A group of highly shared sequence variants was considered likely to be a technical artifact of the sequencing pipeline. In a later genetic analysis, a missense DCLRE1C variant was associated with V-gene and J-gene trimming of TCR beta chains, and the association was replicated in an independent cohort. In this cohort, only TCR beta chains were sequenced, and detectable features were limited by the absence of alpha or paired-chain data. In vitro tests confirmed that a few of the cytomegalovirus-associated TCR beta chains recognize cytomegalovirus antigens. When HLA alleles, especially DR and DQ, strongly co-occurred, TCR associations were difficult to assign to individual alleles. A later analysis found that HLA-associated TCR beta chains were more clonally expanded and had lower generation probabilities than equally common non-associated chains. According to a later analysis, most CMV-associated TCR beta chains appeared to be HLA-restricted, and the HLA associations seemed to be driven largely by CMV exposure. According to the authors, the approach could potentially be generalized to other disease states and immunological phenotypes. A later analysis reported that several top co-occurrence clusters appeared linked to parvovirus B19, influenza, CMV and Epstein-Barr virus. The study listed 150 to 200 TCR beta chains as associated with cytomegalovirus. Across donors, most TCR sequences were observed very rarely, whereas some public TCRs were present in many individuals. Presence/absence analyses assumed roughly uniform sequencing depth across donors, an assumption that may not hold. In a later analysis, TCR association rates were found to vary across HLA loci, with the most associated TCRs seen for DRB1 alleles and the fewest for HLA-C alleles. Because counts were too low, some 17 rarely observed V segments, including chromosome 9 orphons, were excluded from the earlier analysis of roughly 580 of the donors. In both the original and validation cohorts, the classifier was reported to diagnose cytomegalovirus status with high specificity and sensitivity.

As for this clone: Its antigen target is currently unknown. One base away there is no much larger clone; base qualities are not given.

Library construction relied on the immunoSEQ multiplex PCR assay. For the multiplex PCR, a mixture combining 60 forward primers for TCR Vbeta segments and 13 reverse primers for TCR Jbeta segments was used. The CDR3 region of rearranged TCR beta genes was amplified from genomic DNA by a multiplex PCR assay. The amplified TCR beta libraries were sequenced on the Illumina HiSeq System as 87-base-pair reads. For the original study's pipeline: Across the 640 or so repertoires, a later analysis counted approximately 83 million unique TCR beta chains, around 10 million of which were shared by at least two donors. Raw reads were error-corrected and collapsed into unique sequences with a nearest-neighbor algorithm that merged closely related sequences to remove PCR and sequencing errors. V, D and J gene segments were assigned by aligning CDR3 sequences to IMGT reference sequences. For a sequence to be retained, a match of at least six nucleotides to both a V gene segment and a J gene segment was required. A rearrangement counted as productive if the CDR3 had no stop codons and remained in frame with V and J, and every other rearrangement counted as non-productive. CDR3 was defined according to IMGT convention as the region running from the second conserved V-encoded cysteine to the conserved J-encoded phenylalanine. The earlier analysis of about 560 of the donors excluded any sequence lacking an unambiguous match to a single V gene segment. In an earlier analysis of several hundred of the donors, V segments were called functional above 56.7% productive rearrangements and were called segregating when the between-donor standard deviation exceeded 5%. A statistical classification framework was built for diagnosing cytomegalovirus status from the catalog of TCR beta chain sequences. In a later analysis, V and J genes were assigned by comparing TCR nucleotide sequences against IMGT/GENE-DB human TR gene sequences. A later analysis assigned CDR3 sequences and most-parsimonious VDJ recombination scenarios with the TCRdist pipeline. A later analysis defined each TCR beta chain by its CDR3 amino acid sequence plus V-gene family, and excluded reads lacking a unique V-gene family. As a way to deal with suspected cross-contamination and a sequencing artifact, a later analysis dropped 450 to 600 nucleotide sequences that were highly shared and had low generation probability. A later analysis calculated a clonal expansion index for each public chain from normalized within-repertoire ranks of inferred template counts. A later analysis computed generation probabilities with a VDJ recombination model fitted to out-of-frame rearrangements, and checked the results against IGoR. In a later analysis, hypergeometric tests were used to score TCR-TCR, TCR-HLA and TCR-CMV co-occurrence, with a repertoire-size bias correction applied to TCR pairs. To estimate false discovery rates, a later analysis permuted the HLA or CMV assignments 20 times. In a later analysis, co-occurring TCRs were grouped with DBSCAN, and TCRdist sequence similarity was added when clustering was performed within HLA-allele-positive subsets. Repertoires with fewer than 30,000 or more than 120,000 public chains were left out of co-occurrence clustering, as were about five repertoires with anomalous nucleotide sharing. TCRdb re-hosts the immuneACCESS table, in-frame sequences only. Its copies lack some clones; in the studies checked, an unresolved V gene accounts for under half of them, and the cause for the rest is not known. V, J and clone size derive from that table, while D and trimming were established from the DNA sequence. The sample table contains just over 200,000 clones; only one count was recorded for approximately 79% of them. The ten largest clones take up around 1.7% of the sample.

This TCR derives from a man between 45 and 60 years old in good health and CMV-seronegative. The sample consisted of PBMCs.

The nucleotide sequence reads as follows: TGTGCCAGCAGCTTGCTCCAGGAGGGTCTGAACACCGGGGAGCTGTTTTTT. It translates as CASSLLQEGLNTGELFF. The V and J segments used are TRBV5-6 and TRBJ2-2; the D gene is possibly TRBD2, with 6 bases matching. According to the germline V gene, CDR1 reads SGHDT and CDR2 reads YYEEEE. From cysteine to phenylalanine, the CDR3 is 17 amino acids long. Only CDR3 DNA is held: 51 bases, read in frame from base 1. V drops 1 base and J drops 1 base, leaving 14 bases in between.